The 3 T cell receptor beta chains presented below share a single source sample, sequenced in a study of shared clonotypes between healthy human individuals. Produced via immunoSEQ multiplex PCR; TCRdb's table is partial and in-frame only. This sample has around 2.5 million clones; 80% to 95% occur once, and the top ten carry about 0.34%. Sequencing was performed on naive CD4+ T cells from PBMCs. Subset in this sample: CD45RA+ positively selected. The origin of the receptors is a man between 18 and 35 years old in good health. Some clones in this sample may be carry-over from other donors' samples.

The gene calls are TRBV14 and TRBJ2-7; D possibly corresponds to TRBD2 (5 bases). The CDR3 consists of 15 residues. V lost 1 base and J 4 bases, leaving 14 bases between the germline ends. CDR1 SGHDN and CDR2 FVKESK come from the germline V gene. In nucleotides, the CDR3 is TGTGCCAGCAGCCAAGTCGGAGAGGGAACTTACGAGCAGTACTTC. Encoded protein: CASSQVGEGTYEQYF.

This clone was observed a single time. The gene calls are TRBV4-1 and TRBJ2-7; D remains ambiguous. This CDR3 is 14 amino acids long. V lost 0 bases and J 2 bases, leaving 8 bases between the germline ends. Germline V gene sequence: CDR1 MGHRA, CDR2 YSYEKL. CDR3 sequence: CASSQDVRAYEQYF. Here the CDR3 DNA reads TGCGCCAGCAGCCAAGATGTCAGAGCCTACGAGCAGTACTTC.

The V and J genes are TRBV7-3 and TRBJ2-7; D may be TRBD1 (5 bases). CDR3 length: 14 amino acids. CDR1 is SGHTA and CDR2 is FQGTGA in the germline V gene. Trimming removed 2 bases at V and 3 bases at J, with 11 bases between. As DNA, the CDR3 is TGTGCCAGCAGCTTAGGGGCCACTAACTACGAGCAGTACTTC. Protein product: CASSLGATNYEQYF. The complete variable domain, with remaining parts taken from reference TRBV7-3 and TRBJ2-7, reads GAGVSQTPSNKVTEKGKYVELRCDPISGHTALYWYRQSLGQGPEFLIYFQGTGAADDSGLPNDRFFAVRPEGSVSTLKIQRTERGDSAVYLCASSLGATNYEQYFGPGTRLTVT.